This TCR beta chain was sequenced during a study of shared clonotypes between healthy human individuals. Study-wide background: The study enrolled two women and a few men aged 18 to 49. General observations from the study: Blood was the only sampled material, and tissue repertoires likely differ.

Of note for this clone: The antigen is undetermined.

Measured with immunoSEQ multiplex PCR; TCRdb has only the in-frame clones, and not every one. The profile shows about 490,000 clones, about 78% of them singletons. CDR1 and CDR2 from the germline V gene are SGHDT and YYEEEE. This CDR3 region has 16 residues. V dropped 0 bases and J dropped 9; count of bases not matched to a gene: 5. The gene calls are TRBV5-6 and TRBJ1-6; 11 positions match TRBD1. This receptor was identified in a woman between 40 and 50 years old in good health. Some clones in this sample may be carry-over from other donors' samples. What was sequenced was PBMCs. CDR3 nucleotide sequence: TGTGCCAGCAGCTTGGGGACAGGGGGCGCAGGTTCACCCCTCCACTTT. Translated, it gives CASSLGTGGAGSPLHF.